This T cell receptor (beta chain) emerged from a study of beta chain features in type 1 diabetes. The isolated RNA, all of it, was reverse transcribed, so expressed TCRB transcripts were what got sequenced. The data were produced by immunoSEQ multiplex PCR, yet TCRdb's version contains in-frame clones alone and is incomplete. This sample carries a few hundred thousand clones, approximately 25% of them seen once, and the ten largest clones take more than 0.009%. General study points: Sequencing of cDNA might inflate the share of cells that strongly express TCR. Type 1 diabetes patients had moderately but significantly shorter TCRB CDR3s in all four CD4+ subsets. The naive, central memory and Treg TCRB repertoires showed an apparent similarity that was greater among patients than among healthy donors.

Germline-derived CDR1 and CDR2 are MGHDK and SYGVNS. V lost 1 base, J lost 4 bases, and 10 bases lay in between. The CDR3 loop spans 14 amino acids. Researchers reported sorting CD4+ naive, central memory, regulatory and stem cell-like memory cells via CD45RO/CCR7/CD25/CD127/CD95/CD27. The sample holds a few counts of this clone. As yet, its antigen is unknown. The source is a woman younger than 45 with type 1 diabetes. Sequenced material: naive CD4+ T cells from blood. The rearrangement uses TRBV25-1 and TRBJ1-1, with D maybe TRBD1 (5 bases). The CDR3 bases are TGTGCCAGCAGTGAATCGGGGGTCGGCACTGAAGCTTTCTTT. It is translated as CASSESGVGTEAFF.